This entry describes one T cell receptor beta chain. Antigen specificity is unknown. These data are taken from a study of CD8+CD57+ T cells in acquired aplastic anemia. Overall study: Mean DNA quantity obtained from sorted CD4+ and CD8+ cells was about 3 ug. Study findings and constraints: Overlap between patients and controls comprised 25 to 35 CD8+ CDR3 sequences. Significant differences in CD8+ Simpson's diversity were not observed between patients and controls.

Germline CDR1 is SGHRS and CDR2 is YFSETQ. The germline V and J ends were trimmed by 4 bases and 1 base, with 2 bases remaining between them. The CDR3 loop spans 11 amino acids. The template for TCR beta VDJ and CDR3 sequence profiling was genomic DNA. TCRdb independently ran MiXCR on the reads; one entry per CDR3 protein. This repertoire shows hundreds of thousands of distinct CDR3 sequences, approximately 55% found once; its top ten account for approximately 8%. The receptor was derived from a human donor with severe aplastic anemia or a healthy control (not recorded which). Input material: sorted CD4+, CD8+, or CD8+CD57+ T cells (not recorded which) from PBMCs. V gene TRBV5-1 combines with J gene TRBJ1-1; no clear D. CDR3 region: CASSQNTEAFF. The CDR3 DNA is TGCGCCAGCAGCCAGAACACTGAAGCTTTCTTT.